Each of the 28 T cell receptor beta chains below was sequenced from the same sample in a study of T cell responses to AZD1222 COVID-19 vaccine. The assay was immunoSEQ multiplex PCR, and TCRdb's table has in-frame clones only and misses some. The sample consists of roughly 180,000 clones, over 80% of them appearing once. The sequenced sample was peripheral blood, obtained on day 0 of MenACWY control vaccination. Receptor source: an adult in good health.

CDR3 residues: CASSKQPNRAPYSYEQYF. The CDR3 nucleotides are TGTGCCAGCAGTAAACAGCCGAACCGCGCTCCTTACTCCTACGAGCAGTACTTC. This chain uses TRBV6-2 or TRBV6-3 with TRBJ2-7; D uncertain. V was cut by 5 bases and J by 0 bases, with 23 bases left in between. The CDR3 consists of 18 residues. Germline-derived CDR1 and CDR2 are MNHEY and SVGEGT.

The gene calls are TRBV29-1 and TRBJ1-1; D might be TRBD1 (5 bases). CDR1 is SQVTM and CDR2 is ANQGSEA in the germline V gene. Trimming pared 3 bases from V and 5 bases from J, leaving 13 bases between. There are 13 residues in the CDR3. This CDR3 reads CSVEWGAGTEAFF. The CDR3 DNA is TGCAGCGTTGAGTGGGGCGCAGGAACTGAAGCTTTCTTT.

A single count supports this clone. The chain uses TRBV10-1 and TRBJ1-5; D not resolved. V was clipped by 7 bases and J by 3 bases, with 10 bases between them. CDR3 length: 13 amino acids. In germline, CDR1 is WNHNN, CDR2 SYGVQD (reference sequence). CDR3 nucleotides: TGCGCCAGCAAGTGCCATGTCAATCAGCCCCAGCATTTT. Its protein is CASKCHVNQPQHF.

V gene TRBV5-6 combines with J gene TRBJ2-7; tentatively, D is TRBD1 or TRBD2 (5 bases each). There are 14 residues in the CDR3. Trimming removed 7 bases from V and 4 bases from J, with 18 bases in between. CDR1 SGHDT and CDR2 YYEEEE come from the germline V gene. The CDR3 is CASHWGFKGYEQYF. The CDR3 region has the DNA TGTGCCAGCCATTGGGGGTTTAAGGGATACGAGCAGTACTTC.

This sequence joins TRBV6-5 and TRBJ2-7; perhaps TRBD2 as D (5 bases). The CDR3 is 15 residues long. Trimming removed 6 bases from V and 0 bases from J, with 15 bases in between. Germline CDR1 is MNHEY and CDR2 is SVGAGI. The CDR3 sequence: CASRGRADFSYEQYF. CDR3 DNA: TGTGCCAGCAGAGGTCGAGCGGACTTCTCCTACGAGCAGTACTTC.

This chain connects TRBV19 to TRBJ1-2; D ambiguous. V was shortened by 3 bases and J by 6 bases, with 8 bases between the two germline ends. The CDR3 is 12 residues long. Germline loops: CDR1 LNHDA, CDR2 SQIVND (reference sequence). In DNA form, the CDR3 reads TGTGCCAGTAGTATCTTCCCAGATGGCTACACCTTC. It yields the protein CASSIFPDGYTF.

This clone was seen a few times. The chain joins TRBV7-6 to TRBJ2-7; D perhaps matches TRBD1 (5 bases). This CDR3 has 15 amino acids. Trimming took off 6 bases at V and 2 bases at J, with 17 bases between the two ends. CDR1 and CDR2 (germline): SGHVS, FNYEAQ. The CDR3 reads CASSLLGEPPYEQYF. The CDR3 DNA reads as TGTGCCAGCAGTTTGCTAGGGGAACCTCCCTACGAGCAGTACTTC.

V is TRBV28 and J is TRBJ2-6; either TRBD1 or TRBD2 may fit D (6 bases each). This CDR3 comprises 16 residues. CDR1 and CDR2 (germline): MDHEN, SYDVKM. Trimming removed 7 bases from V and 6 bases from J, with 19 bases in between. CDR3 sequence: CASTLHGGRKANVLTF. CDR3 DNA: TGTGCCAGCACCCTCCATGGGGGGCGGAAGGCCAACGTCCTGACTTTC.

The chain couples TRBV6-2 or TRBV6-3 to TRBJ1-2; unclear D gene. Germline V gene sequence: CDR1 MNHEY, CDR2 SVGEGT. The CDR3 is 13 residues long. Between the trimmed V and J ends, which lost 2 bases and 6 bases, there was a span of 10 bases. The CDR3 spells CASSYRRFDGYTF. In DNA form, the CDR3 reads TGTGCCAGCAGTTACAGGCGGTTTGATGGCTACACCTTC.

The chain carries TRBV29-1 and TRBJ1-1; TRBD1 might be the D (5 bases). V shed 7 bases and J shed 4 bases, with 10 bases lying between them. The CDR3 consists of 11 residues. Germline V gives CDR1 SQVTM, CDR2 ANQGSEA. CDR3 DNA sequence: TGCAGCGGCCGACAGTCCACTGAAGCTTTCTTT. Residues: CSGRQSTEAFF. Variable domain in full (rest from reference TRBV29-1 and TRBJ1-1): SAVISQKPSRDICQRGTSLTIQCQVDSQVTMMFWYRQQPGQSLTLIATANQGSEATYESGFVIDKFPISRPNLTFSTLTVSNMSPEDSSIYLCSGRQSTEAFFGQGTRLTVV.

The chain has TRBV11-1 and TRBJ2-7, with 12 bases matching TRBD2. Looked up from germline, CDR1 is SGHAT and CDR2 is FQDESV (reference sequence). This CDR3 is built from 15 residues. Losses at the gene ends were 4 bases for V and 2 bases for J; bases not matched to a gene: 3. Here the CDR3 reads CASSSRTSGAYEQYF. CDR3 in DNA: TGTGCCAGCAGCTCCCGGACTAGCGGGGCCTACGAGCAGTACTTC.

The J gene is TRBJ1-4, the V gene TRBV5-6; TRBD1 matches 11 bases. Germline CDR1 is SGHDT and CDR2 is YYEEEE. This CDR3 is 13 amino acids long. V lost 4 bases, J lost 7 bases, and 0 bases stayed unmatched. CDR3 amino acids: CASSGTGGEKLFF. The CDR3, as DNA: TGTGCCAGCAGCGGGACAGGGGGTGAAAAACTGTTTTTT.

The gene calls are TRBV7-9 and TRBJ1-1; D not certain. The V and J ends lost 1 base and 3 bases respectively, with 15 bases between them. CDR1 is SEHNR and CDR2 is FQNEAQ in the germline V gene (reference sequence). The CDR3 spans 16 residues. The CDR3 reads CASSLGQHYGDTEAFF. The CDR3 DNA sequence: TGTGCCAGCAGCTTAGGGCAACATTACGGGGACACTGAAGCTTTCTTT.

The chain carries TRBV7-8 and TRBJ1-2, with D unresolved. The V gene's germline CDR1 is SGHVS and CDR2 FQNEAQ. The CDR3 covers 12 residues. The ends were cut back, 5 bases at V and 7 bases at J, with 11 bases in the middle. This CDR3 is CASSRTEGGYTF. In DNA form, the CDR3 reads TGTGCCAGCAGCCGGACGGAGGGTGGCTACACCTTC.

The rearrangement joins TRBV18 to TRBJ1-4; 9 bases agree with TRBD1. V lost 3 bases, J lost 7 bases, and 9 bases stayed unmatched. Germline V gene data show CDR1 as KGHSH and CDR2 as LQKENI. CDR3 size: 16 residues. CDR3 nucleotides: TGTGCCAGCTCACCGCAAACAGGGGGCGCAGGTGAAAAACTGTTTTTT. Protein product: CASSPQTGGAGEKLFF.

Turning to this clone: Other DNA variants within this sample encode the same CDR3. This chain joins TRBV7-8 and TRBJ1-3; D possibly corresponds to TRBD1 (5 bases). The CDR3 loop spans 12 amino acids. Germline V gives CDR1 SGHVS, CDR2 FQNEAQ. Trimming left V 5 bases short and J 4 bases short, with 6 bases between. CDR3 sequence (DNA): TGTGCCAGCAGCCCAGGGGGAAACACCATATATTTT. It codes for CASSPGGNTIYF.

Only one count was recorded for this clone. This rearrangement joins TRBV28 to TRBJ2-3; the match to TRBD1 covers 7 bases. CDR1 and CDR2 from the germline V gene are MDHEN and SYDVKM. This CDR3 spans 17 amino acids. V trimming: 3 bases; J trimming: 4 bases; junction bases outside the gene matches: 13. The CDR3 nucleotides are TGTGCCAGCAGTTTCCCCCTCGGGACAGTTCACCCAGATACGCAGTATTTT. It translates to CASSFPLGTVHPDTQYF.

The rearrangement links TRBV6-5 to TRBJ1-4; 7 bases line up with TRBD1. The CDR3 contains 14 residues. J lost 8 bases, V lost 6 bases, and 9 bases had no gene match. Looked up from germline, CDR1 is MNHEY and CDR2 is SVGAGI. The CDR3 DNA sequence: TGTGCCAGCAGCCTTGGACAGGTCCGGGAAAAACTGTTTTTT. Translation: CASSLGQVREKLFF.

The chain has TRBV9 and TRBJ2-7, with TRBD2 as a possible D gene (6 bases). Germline V lookup: CDR1 SGDLS, CDR2 YYNGEE. Trimming took 0 bases from V and 6 from J, leaving 16 bases between them. The CDR3 is 15 residues long. In DNA form, the CDR3 reads TGTGCCAGCAGCGTAGAAGCGAGCGGGCGGCGCGAGCAGTACTTC. Encoded protein: CASSVEASGRREQYF.

The genes are TRBV9 and TRBJ1-1; no reliable D call. Germline V gene data show CDR1 as SGDLS and CDR2 as YYNGEE. Trimming cost V 2 bases and J 1 base, with 15 bases left between them. This CDR3 comprises 16 residues. The CDR3 loop is CASSVGPPDGNTEAFF. The DNA for the CDR3 is TGTGCCAGCAGCGTTGGGCCCCCGGACGGGAACACTGAAGCTTTCTTT.

The chain recombines TRBV19 with TRBJ2-3; TRBD2 agrees at 11 bases. The CDR3 consists of 16 residues. Germline CDR1 is LNHDA and CDR2 is SQIVND (reference sequence). Losses at the gene ends were 10 bases for V and 0 bases for J; bases not matched to a gene: 9. CDR3 residues: CATRTSGLTSTDTQYF. In nucleotides, the CDR3 is TGTGCCACGAGGACTAGCGGGCTTACTAGCACAGATACGCAGTATTTT.

The rearrangement joins TRBV5-1 to TRBJ2-1; unclear D gene. Germline CDR1 reads SGHRS; CDR2 reads YFSETQ. Trimming stripped 3 bases from V and 7 bases from J, with 11 bases between. This CDR3 has 13 residues. The CDR3 DNA reads TGCGCCAGCAGCTCCCCTGGTGAAAATGAGCAGTTCTTC. Protein product: CASSSPGENEQFF.

This rearrangement joins TRBV28 to TRBJ1-2; D call uncertain. This CDR3 has 12 amino acids. V was shortened by 5 bases and J by 4 bases, with 8 bases between the two germline ends. Germline V CDR1 and CDR2: MDHEN, SYDVKM. In nucleotides, the CDR3 is TGTGCCAGCAGTAACGGCTCCTATGGCTACACCTTC. Protein sequence: CASSNGSYGYTF.

The V call is TRBV28, the J call TRBJ2-1, with TRBD2 identical over 8 bases. The ends lost 6 bases at V and 5 bases at J; junction bases unmatched: 12. This CDR3 comprises 16 residues. From germline, CDR1 is MDHEN and CDR2 SYDVKM. In DNA, the CDR3 is TGTGCCAGCAGCCCAGCCTTAGCGGGACATGACAATGAGCAGTTCTTC. Protein product: CASSPALAGHDNEQFF. Filled out from reference TRBV28 and TRBJ2-1, the complete variable domain reads DVKVTQSSRYLVKRTGEKVFLECVQDMDHENMFWYRQDPGLGLRLIYFSYDVKMKEKGDIPEGYSVSREKKERFSLILESASTNQTSMYLCASSPALAGHDNEQFFGPGTRLTVL.

The genes are TRBV15 and TRBJ1-2; D unclear. V lost 1 base and J 1 base, leaving 7 bases between the germline ends. The CDR3 is 14 residues long. Germline V gene lookup returns CDR1 LNHNV and CDR2 YYDKDF (reference sequence). This chain's CDR3 is CATSRGSNNYGYTF. The DNA of the CDR3 is TGTGCCACCAGCAGAGGGAGCAATAACTATGGCTACACCTTC. The complete variable domain, with remaining parts taken from reference TRBV15 and TRBJ1-2, reads DAMVIQNPRYQVTQFGKPVTLSCSQTLNHNVMYWYQQKSSQAPKLLFHYYDKDFNNEADTPDNFQSRRPNTSFCFLDIRSPGLGDTAMYLCATSRGSNNYGYTFGSGTRLTVV.

This clone was detected a few times. The chain has TRBV28 and TRBJ1-3; D not resolved. CDR1 MDHEN and CDR2 SYDVKM come from the germline V gene. The CDR3 has 15 amino acids. Trimming removed 8 bases from V and 0 bases from J, with 14 bases in between. CDR3 nucleotide sequence: TGTGCCAGCTTTTCAGAGTTACACTCTGGAAACACCATATATTTT. This codes for CASFSELHSGNTIYF.

The chain combines TRBV3-1 (or the pseudogene TRBV3-2) with TRBJ1-2; 7 bases are shared with TRBD1. V shed 4 bases and J 4 bases; nucleotides not matched to a gene: 9. The germline V gene has CDR1 LGHDT and CDR2 YNNKEL (reference sequence). This CDR3 region has 15 residues. The CDR3 sequence is CASSPGTAISYGYTF. CDR3 DNA: TGTGCCAGCAGCCCCGGGACAGCTATTTCCTATGGCTACACCTTC.

This chain links TRBV7-9 with TRBJ1-4; 9 bases line up with TRBD1. This CDR3 comprises 19 residues. Germline CDR1 SEHNR, CDR2 FQNEAQ (reference sequence). The trim removed 2 bases at V and 2 bases at J, leaving 12 bases unmatched. This CDR3 is CASSLLGQGLDLTNEKLFF. In DNA form, the CDR3 reads TGTGCCAGCAGCTTACTGGGACAGGGATTGGATTTGACTAATGAAAAACTGTTTTTT.